This passage covers 6 T cell receptor beta chains from one sample sequenced in a study of blood T cell repertoires in COVID-19. Clones were read by immunoSEQ multiplex PCR, and TCRdb kept only the in-frame ones, dropping some. The sample contains 100,000 to 150,000 clones, roughly 88% of which appear only once. The sample was peripheral blood. These receptor sequences come from a man aged 50 to 60 with acute or convalescent COVID-19.

This rearrangement joins TRBV6-5 to TRBJ1-2, with D unclear. V was pared by 7 bases and J by 1 base, with 16 bases between. Germline assignment: CDR1 MNHEY and CDR2 SVGAGI. The CDR3 has 15 amino acids. This chain's CDR3 is CASNPTTGVNYGYTF. For the CDR3, the DNA is TGTGCCAGCAATCCAACAACCGGGGTTAACTATGGCTACACCTTC.

V usage is TRBV4-3 and J usage is TRBJ1-6, with a weak D call TRBD1 (5 bases). The CDR3 has 16 residues. Trimming left V 0 bases short and J 9 bases short, with 15 bases between. CDR1 is LGHNA and CDR2 is YSLEER in the germline V gene. CDR3 loop: CASSQDPAGSSSPLHF. The CDR3 nucleotides are TGCGCCAGCAGCCAAGATCCAGCAGGGTCAAGTTCACCCCTCCACTTT.

This clone was observed a few times. V is TRBV6-1 and J is TRBJ1-5; D is unresolved. This CDR3 spans 15 amino acids. V dropped 1 base and J dropped 8 bases, with 15 bases sitting between them. Germline CDR1 and CDR2: MNHNS and SASEGT. CDR3 loop: CASSEGGFDLEPQHF. In DNA, the CDR3 is TGTGCCAGCAGTGAAGGAGGTTTCGATTTGGAGCCCCAGCATTTT.

V and J are TRBV5-6 and TRBJ2-1; 9 bases are a match to TRBD2. Germline values: CDR1 SGHDT, CDR2 YYEEEE. The CDR3 is 16 amino acids. J lost 8 bases, V lost 0 bases, and 9 bases had no gene match. In DNA, the CDR3 is TGTGCCAGCAGCTTGGAGCGGGAGGCCCTTTGGGATGAGCAGTTCTTC. This sequence encodes CASSLEREALWDEQFF. Combining the CDR3 with reference TRBV5-6 and TRBJ2-1 gives the whole variable domain DAGVTQSPTHLIKTRGQQVTLRCSPKSGHDTVSWYQQALGQGPQFIFQYYEEEERQRGNFPDRFSGHQFPNYSSELNVNALLLGDSALYLCASSLEREALWDEQFFGPGTRLTVL.

The J gene is TRBJ2-7, the V gene TRBV7-2, with D perhaps matching TRBD2 (5 bases). Germline assignment: CDR1 SGHTA and CDR2 FQGNSA. The CDR3 is 14 residues long. Deletions cut 4 bases from V and 3 bases from J, with 13 bases between. The CDR3 sequence is CASSSSFGVYEQYF. CDR3 sequence (DNA): TGTGCCAGCAGCTCCTCCTTCGGGGTCTACGAGCAGTACTTC.

The genes are TRBV30 and TRBJ2-1; TRBD2 might be the D (6 bases). CDR1 and CDR2 (germline): GTSNPN, SVGIG (reference sequence). Trimming removed 8 bases at V and 2 bases at J, with 16 bases between. This CDR3 spans 14 amino acids. CDR3 sequence reads: CAGTRRGTYNEQFF. CDR3 nucleotide sequence: TGTGCCGGGACCCGGCGGGGAACCTACAATGAGCAGTTCTTC.